A single sample gave rise to the 27 T cell receptor beta chains below, sequenced in a study of identical twins. TCRdb re-derived calls from the 5' RACE reads in MiXCR, one entry per CDR3 protein. The sample lists roughly 720,000 distinct CDR3 sequences; 15% to 20% were seen once. The same specimen was also included in a second study, on T cells expressing NK-cell markers.

Input material: PBMCs. These receptors all stem from a woman under 30 in good health.

V usage is TRBV20-1 and J usage is TRBJ2-1, with 16 bases identical to TRBD2. Germline assignment: CDR1 DFQATT and CDR2 SNEGSKA (reference sequence). Trimming at V came to 5 bases and at J to 8 bases, leaving 6 bases not matched to a gene. The CDR3 has 15 residues. The CDR3 reads CSAAPGLAGGDEQFF. As DNA, the CDR3 is TGCAGTGCTGCCCCGGGACTAGCGGGAGGGGATGAGCAGTTCTTC.

J is TRBJ2-1 and V is TRBV2; 10 bases match TRBD2. V shed 6 bases and J 6 bases; nucleotides not matched to a gene: 11. The CDR3 consists of 16 residues. Looked up from germline, CDR1 is SNHLY and CDR2 is FYNNEI. The CDR3 protein is CASRSSPGLASNEQFF. CDR3 bases: TGTGCCAGCAGATCTAGTCCGGGACTAGCGTCCAATGAGCAGTTCTTC.

This clonotype was found a few times. This chain connects TRBV6-1 to TRBJ2-3; TRBD2 agrees at 9 bases. This CDR3 is built from 16 residues. Germline lookup yields CDR1 MNHNS and CDR2 SASEGT. Trimming cost V 5 bases and J 2 bases; bases outside gene matches: 8. CDR3 region: CASSPPRLADTDTQYF. For the CDR3, the DNA is TGTGCCAGCAGTCCCCCTCGACTAGCGGACACAGATACGCAGTATTTT.

This clonotype has a handful of counts. This sequence joins TRBV5-1 and TRBJ2-1, with no clear D. The germline CDR1 and CDR2 sequences are SGHRS and YFSETQ. This CDR3 is built from 16 residues. V was pared by 0 bases and J by 0 bases, with 10 bases between. The CDR3 DNA is TGCGCCAGCAGCTTGGGTGGGGTAGGCTCCTACAATGAGCAGTTCTTC. This sequence encodes CASSLGGVGSYNEQFF.

This rearrangement joins TRBV10-3 to TRBJ2-1, with TRBD1 matching 10 bases. Germline V gene data show CDR1 as ENHRY and CDR2 as SYGVKD. Germline trimming cut 11 bases from V and 8 bases from J; bases unmatched to any gene: 15. The CDR3 spans 15 residues. The CDR3 coding sequence is TGTGCCTCGACCGAGAGGACAGGGGGGAAGCATGAGCAGTTCTTC. It translates to CASTERTGGKHEQFF.

This clonotype showed up just a few times. The V call is TRBV10-3, the J call TRBJ2-2, with 8 bases lining up with TRBD1. Germline V gene lookup returns CDR1 ENHRY and CDR2 SYGVKD. CDR3 length: 16 amino acids. Trimming at V came to 5 bases and at J to 8 bases, leaving 13 bases not matched to a gene. CDR3: CAISSGTGLKMGELFF. For the CDR3, the DNA is TGTGCCATCAGTTCCGGGACAGGACTAAAGATGGGGGAGCTGTTTTTT.

The chain employs TRBV3-1 and TRBJ2-7; no clear D gene. This CDR3 contains 14 residues. The V and J ends lost 4 bases and 2 bases respectively, with 12 bases between them. Germline loops: CDR1 LGHDT, CDR2 YNNKEL (reference sequence). The DNA of the CDR3 is TGTGCCAGCAGCCCCCACCCCATGGCCTACGAGCAGTACTTC. Translated: CASSPHPMAYEQYF.

The chain is built from TRBV5-1 and TRBJ2-3; tentatively, D is TRBD1 or TRBD2 (5 bases each). The germline V gene has CDR1 SGHRS and CDR2 YFSETQ. This CDR3 has 15 amino acids. V was cut by 5 bases and J by 2 bases, with 15 bases left in between. The CDR3 sequence is CASRSTRGVTDTQYF. For the CDR3, the DNA is TGCGCCAGCAGATCTACGAGGGGAGTCACAGATACGCAGTATTTT.

The chain couples TRBV7-2 to TRBJ2-1; possibly TRBD1 or TRBD2 for D (5 bases each). Germline-derived CDR1 and CDR2 are SGHTA and FQGNSA. The CDR3 has 11 residues. Trimming shortened V by 5 bases and J by 8 bases, and 7 bases separated the two germline ends. The CDR3 spells CASSEGHEQFF. In DNA form, the CDR3 reads TGTGCCAGCAGCGAGGGGCATGAGCAGTTCTTC. The full variable domain, in which reference TRBV7-2 and TRBJ2-1 provide the parts outside the CDR3, is GAGVSQSPSNKVTEKGKDVELRCDPISGHTALYWYRQSLGQGLEFLIYFQGNSAPDKSGLPSDRFSAERTGGSVSTLTIQRTQQEDSAVYLCASSEGHEQFFGPGTRLTVL.

This clonotype has only a few counts. The chain joins TRBV7-9 to TRBJ1-4; D perhaps matches TRBD1 (6 bases). CDR3 length: 14 amino acids. In germline, CDR1 is SEHNR, CDR2 FQNEAQ (reference sequence). Trimming took off 5 bases at V and 6 bases at J, with 13 bases between the two ends. CDR3 DNA: TGTGCCAGCAGCCAAGGGGGGTTGGATGAAAAACTGTTTTTT. Translation: CASSQGGLDEKLFF.

This clonotype has a handful of counts. The rearrangement joins TRBV12-3 or TRBV12-4 to TRBJ1-1; 8 bases align to TRBD1. The CDR3 is 14 amino acids. V was clipped by 6 bases and J by 6 bases; unmatched bases: 9. CDR3 sequence: CASRPRGLYSEAFF. The CDR3 DNA is TGTGCCAGCAGACCCAGGGGGCTCTATTCTGAAGCTTTCTTT.

This clonotype was counted a few times. This sequence joins TRBV7-2 and TRBJ2-3; D ambiguous. Germline V gene sequence: CDR1 SGHTA, CDR2 FQGNSA. This CDR3 contains 14 residues. Trimming took 5 bases from V and 2 from J, leaving 11 bases between them. The CDR3 DNA follows: TGTGCCAGCAGCAGGTGGACCAACACAGATACGCAGTATTTT. It translates to CASSRWTNTDTQYF.

This clonotype showed up just a few times. The chain uses TRBV10-3 and TRBJ2-1; 10 nucleotides agree with TRBD1. The CDR3 is made up of 12 amino acids. Per germline, CDR1 ENHRY and CDR2 SYGVKD. Trimming took 10 bases from V and 7 from J; bases not matched to a gene: 4. CDR3 protein: CASGQGGNEQFF. Here the CDR3 DNA reads TGTGCCAGCGGACAGGGGGGAAATGAGCAGTTCTTC.

This rearrangement joins TRBV7-2 to TRBJ2-7; maybe TRBD1 (6 bases). The CDR3 extends over 12 amino acids. CDR1 and CDR2 from the germline V gene are SGHTA and FQGNSA. The ends were cut back, 1 base at V and 12 bases at J, with 13 bases in the middle. The CDR3 is CASSLGQGIWYF. The CDR3 nucleotides are TGTGCCAGCAGCTTAGGTCAGGGGATATGGTACTTC.

The rearrangement links TRBV9 to TRBJ2-1; 11 positions match TRBD2. V was pared by 4 bases and J by 3 bases, with 15 bases of the junction left unmatched. Germline assignment: CDR1 SGDLS and CDR2 YYNGEE. The CDR3 covers 19 residues. DNA of the CDR3: TGTGCCAGCAGCCCACTAGCGGGGGCCCCCTCCTTCTACTACAATGAGCAGTTCTTC. It codes for CASSPLAGAPSFYYNEQFF.

The rearrangement links TRBV5-1 to TRBJ2-2; 8 nucleotides align to TRBD2. Germline V CDR1 and CDR2: SGHRS, YFSETQ. The CDR3 totals 16 residues. The junction had 4 bases not matched to a gene; V was cut back by 3 bases and J by 0 bases. The CDR3 loop reads CASSSHSGTNTGELFF. CDR3 nucleotide sequence: TGCGCCAGCAGCTCCCATAGCGGGACGAACACCGGGGAGCTGTTTTTT. Using reference TRBV5-1 and TRBJ2-2 for the parts outside the CDR3, the full variable domain is KAGVTQTPRYLIKTRGQQVTLSCSPISGHRSVSWYQQTPGQGLQFLFEYFSETQRNKGNFPGRFSGRQFSNSRSEMNVSTLELGDSALYLCASSSHSGTNTGELFFGEGSRLTVL.

There are a few counts of this clonotype. The chain couples TRBV7-8 to TRBJ2-3; 7 bases fit TRBD1. This CDR3 is 16 amino acids long. The V gene's germline CDR1 is SGHVS and CDR2 FQNEAQ. J was trimmed by 2 bases and V by 5 bases; bases with no gene match: 10. For the CDR3, the DNA is TGTGCCAGCAGCCGGGACAGTAAGCCCCCCACAGATACGCAGTATTTT. It codes for CASSRDSKPPTDTQYF.

The rearrangement uses TRBV7-9 and TRBJ1-1; tentatively, D is TRBD1 (5 bases). Germline V gene lookup returns CDR1 SEHNR and CDR2 FQNEAQ (reference sequence). This CDR3 has 14 amino acids. V was shortened by 2 bases and J by 4 bases, with 11 bases between the two germline ends. The CDR3 DNA follows: TGTGCCAGCAGCTTATCCGGGACCCCCACTGAAGCTTTCTTT. This encodes CASSLSGTPTEAFF.

This clonotype has a handful of counts. This chain connects TRBV4-3 to TRBJ2-2; D not resolved. The germline gives CDR1 LGHNA, CDR2 YSLEER. The V and J ends lost 0 bases and 5 bases respectively, with 10 bases between them. CDR3 size: 15 residues. CDR3 DNA sequence: TGCGCCAGCAGCCAAGAAATTTACGGGACCGGGGAGCTGTTTTTT. This gives the protein CASSQEIYGTGELFF.

In its sample, this clonotype was seen a few times. V usage is TRBV4-2 and J usage is TRBJ2-4, with 8 bases matching TRBD2. Per germline, CDR1 LGHNA and CDR2 YNFKEQ. The CDR3 covers 15 residues. V was clipped by 0 bases and J by 9 bases; unmatched bases: 7. The CDR3 DNA reads TGTGCCAGCAGCCAAGATGTAGCGGGGTCCTCCATTCAGTACTTC. Its translation is CASSQDVAGSSIQYF.

This clonotype was found many times. The CDR3 spells CASSTGQPGSPLHF. CDR3 nucleotide sequence: TGCGCCAGCAGCACGGGACAGCCGGGTTCACCCCTCCACTTT. The chain couples TRBV5-1 to TRBJ1-6, with TRBD1 identical over 7 bases. CDR3 length: 14 amino acids. CDR1 and CDR2 from the germline V gene are SGHRS and YFSETQ. With V trimmed by 4 bases and J by 9 bases, 7 bases remained unmatched.

The chain is built from TRBV7-8 and TRBJ1-1; weak D call: TRBD1 (5 bases). From germline, CDR1 is SGHVS and CDR2 FQNEAQ. The V gene lost 5 bases and the J gene lost 7 bases, with 11 bases spanning the gap. The CDR3 consists of 12 residues. Here the CDR3 reads CASSAPGGEAFF. For the CDR3, the DNA is TGTGCCAGCAGCGCCCCCGGGGGTGAAGCTTTCTTT.

In its sample, this clonotype was seen many times. The chain links TRBV5-1 to TRBJ2-7; D ambiguous. The CDR3 consists of 12 residues. Deletions cut 4 bases from V and 1 base from J, with 6 bases between. CDR1 and CDR2 (germline): SGHRS, YFSETQ. The CDR3 bases are TGCGCCAGCAGCGCGGATTCCTACGAGCAGTACTTC. The encoded protein is CASSADSYEQYF.

In this sample, this clonotype turned up a few times. J is TRBJ2-3 and V is TRBV12-3 or TRBV12-4; D is undetermined. V dropped 7 bases and J dropped 1 base, with 15 bases sitting between them. The CDR3 consists of 15 residues. CDR3 region: CASTIRVHGTDTQYF. CDR3 bases: TGTGCCAGCACCATAAGAGTCCACGGCACAGATACGCAGTATTTT.

In this sample, this clonotype turned up a few times. The chain has TRBV20-1 and TRBJ2-3, with 9 bases lining up with TRBD2. The CDR3 covers 16 residues. The J segment lost 5 bases and the V segment lost 6 bases, leaving 15 bases of the junction unmatched. In germline, CDR1 is DFQATT, CDR2 SNEGSKA (reference sequence). The CDR3 spells CSAEPFSGRGGDTQYF. In DNA form, the CDR3 reads TGCAGTGCCGAGCCTTTTAGCGGGAGAGGGGGAGATACGCAGTATTTT.

The table lists this clonotype with a few counts. V and J are TRBV5-1 and TRBJ1-3, with TRBD1 matching over 9 bases. The CDR3 consists of 15 residues. CDR1 and CDR2 (germline): SGHRS, YFSETQ. Losses at the gene ends were 3 bases for V and 2 bases for J; bases not matched to a gene: 3. The CDR3 spells CASSWGQGAGNTIYF. The CDR3 coding sequence is TGCGCCAGCAGCTGGGGACAGGGAGCTGGAAACACCATATATTTT.

The rearrangement joins TRBV12-3 or TRBV12-4 to TRBJ1-1, with D hard to call. This CDR3 has 12 residues. The germline V and J ends were trimmed by 3 bases and 8 bases, with 10 bases remaining between them. The CDR3 sequence is CASSFADQEAFF. CDR3 nucleotide sequence: TGTGCCAGCAGTTTTGCGGATCAGGAAGCTTTCTTT.